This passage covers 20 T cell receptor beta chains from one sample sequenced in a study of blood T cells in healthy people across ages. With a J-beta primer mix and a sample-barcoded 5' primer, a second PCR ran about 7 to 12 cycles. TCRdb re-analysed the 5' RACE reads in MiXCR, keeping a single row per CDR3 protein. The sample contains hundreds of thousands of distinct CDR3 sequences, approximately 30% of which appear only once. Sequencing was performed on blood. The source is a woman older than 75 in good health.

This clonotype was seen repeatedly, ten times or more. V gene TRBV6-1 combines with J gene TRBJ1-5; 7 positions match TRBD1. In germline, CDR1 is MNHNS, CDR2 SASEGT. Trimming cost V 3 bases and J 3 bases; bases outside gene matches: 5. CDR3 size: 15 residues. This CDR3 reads CASSEGQHNNQPQHF. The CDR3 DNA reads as TGTGCCAGCAGTGAGGGACAGCATAACAATCAGCCCCAGCATTTT.

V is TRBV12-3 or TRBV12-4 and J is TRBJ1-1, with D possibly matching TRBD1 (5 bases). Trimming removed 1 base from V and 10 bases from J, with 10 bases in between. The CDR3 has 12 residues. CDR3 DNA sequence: TGTGCCAGCAGTTTAGTTTCCAGGGTAGCTTTCTTT. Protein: CASSLVSRVAFF.

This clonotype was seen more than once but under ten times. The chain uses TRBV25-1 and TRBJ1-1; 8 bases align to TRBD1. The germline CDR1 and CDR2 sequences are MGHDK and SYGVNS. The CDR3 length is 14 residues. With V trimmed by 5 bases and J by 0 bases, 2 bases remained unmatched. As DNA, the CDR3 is TGTGCCAGCAGTAGACAGGGGATGAACACTGAAGCTTTCTTT. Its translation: CASSRQGMNTEAFF.

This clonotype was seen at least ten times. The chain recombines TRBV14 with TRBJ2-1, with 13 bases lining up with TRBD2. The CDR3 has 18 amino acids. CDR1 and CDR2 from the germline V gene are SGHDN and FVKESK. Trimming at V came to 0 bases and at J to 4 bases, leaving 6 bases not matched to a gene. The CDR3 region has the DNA TGTGCCAGCAGCCAAGATAGGACTAGCGGGGGAATTTACAATGAGCAGTTCTTC. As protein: CASSQDRTSGGIYNEQFF.

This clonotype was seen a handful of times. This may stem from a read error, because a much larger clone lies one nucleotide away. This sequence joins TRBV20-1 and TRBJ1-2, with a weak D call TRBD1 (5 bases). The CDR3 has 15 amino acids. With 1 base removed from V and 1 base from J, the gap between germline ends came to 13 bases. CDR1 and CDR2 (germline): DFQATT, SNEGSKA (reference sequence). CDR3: CSARVRDGGNYGYTF. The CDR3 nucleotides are TGCAGTGCTAGAGTACGGGACGGGGGTAACTATGGCTACACCTTC.

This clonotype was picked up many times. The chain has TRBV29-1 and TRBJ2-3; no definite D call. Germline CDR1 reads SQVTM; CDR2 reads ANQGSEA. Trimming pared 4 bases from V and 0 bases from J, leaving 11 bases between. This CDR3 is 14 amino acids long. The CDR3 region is CSVAAVASTDTQYF. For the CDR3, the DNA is TGCAGCGTTGCTGCGGTCGCTAGCACAGATACGCAGTATTTT.

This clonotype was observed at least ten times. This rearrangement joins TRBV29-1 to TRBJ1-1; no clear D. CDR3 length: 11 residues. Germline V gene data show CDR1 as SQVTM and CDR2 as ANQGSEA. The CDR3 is CTDMGSTEAFF. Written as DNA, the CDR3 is TGCACGGATATGGGGAGCACTGAAGCTTTCTTT.

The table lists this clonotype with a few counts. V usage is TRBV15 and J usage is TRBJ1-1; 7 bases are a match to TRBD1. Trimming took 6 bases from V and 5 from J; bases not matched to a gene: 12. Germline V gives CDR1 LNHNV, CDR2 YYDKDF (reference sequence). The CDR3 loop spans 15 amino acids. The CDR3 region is CATRMREGAGTEAFF. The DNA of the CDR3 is TGTGCCACCAGGATGAGGGAGGGGGCCGGAACTGAAGCTTTCTTT.

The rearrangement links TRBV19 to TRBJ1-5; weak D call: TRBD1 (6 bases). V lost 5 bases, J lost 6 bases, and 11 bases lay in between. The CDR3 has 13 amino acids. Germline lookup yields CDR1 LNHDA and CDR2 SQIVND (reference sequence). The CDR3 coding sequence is TGTGCCAGTAGTCGGGAGGGGGGTCAGCCCCAGCATTTT. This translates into CASSREGGQPQHF.

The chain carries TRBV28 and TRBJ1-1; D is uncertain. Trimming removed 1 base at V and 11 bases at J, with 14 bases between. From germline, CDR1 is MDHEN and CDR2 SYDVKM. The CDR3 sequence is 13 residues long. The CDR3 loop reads CASSLSVWASAFF. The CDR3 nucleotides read TGTGCCAGCAGTTTATCTGTCTGGGCTTCGGCTTTCTTT.

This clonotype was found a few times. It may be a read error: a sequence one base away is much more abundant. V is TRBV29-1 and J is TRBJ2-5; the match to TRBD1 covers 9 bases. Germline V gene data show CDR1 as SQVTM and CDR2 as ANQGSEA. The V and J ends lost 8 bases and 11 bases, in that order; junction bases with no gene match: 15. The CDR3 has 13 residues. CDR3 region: CSLRDRVHNEQYF. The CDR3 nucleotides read TGCAGCCTCCGGGACAGGGTCCACAATGAGCAGTACTTC.

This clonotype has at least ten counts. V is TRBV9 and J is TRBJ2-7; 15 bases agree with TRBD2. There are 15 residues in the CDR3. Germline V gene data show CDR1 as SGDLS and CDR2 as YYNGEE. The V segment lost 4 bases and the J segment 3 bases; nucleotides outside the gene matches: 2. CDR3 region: CASSRTSGGGYEQYF. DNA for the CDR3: TGTGCCAGCAGCCGGACTAGCGGGGGGGGCTACGAGCAGTACTTC.

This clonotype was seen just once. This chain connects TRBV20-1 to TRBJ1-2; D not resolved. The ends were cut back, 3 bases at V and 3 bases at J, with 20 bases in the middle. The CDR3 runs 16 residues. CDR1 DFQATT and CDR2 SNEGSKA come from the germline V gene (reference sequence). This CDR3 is CSASHYGRGGYYGYTF. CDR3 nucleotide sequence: TGCAGTGCTAGCCACTACGGGCGGGGAGGGTACTATGGCTACACCTTC.

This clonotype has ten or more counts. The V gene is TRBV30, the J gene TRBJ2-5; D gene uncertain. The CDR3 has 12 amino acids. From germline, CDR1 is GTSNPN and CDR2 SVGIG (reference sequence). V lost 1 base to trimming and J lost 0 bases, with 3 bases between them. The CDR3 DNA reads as TGTGCCTGGAGTGGGAACCAAGAGACCCAGTACTTC. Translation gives CAWSGNQETQYF. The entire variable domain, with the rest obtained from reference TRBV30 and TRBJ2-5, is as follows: SQTIHQWPATLVQPVGSPLSLECTVEGTSNPNLYWYRQAAGRGLQLLFYSVGIGQISSEVPQNLSASRPQDRQFILSSKKLLLSDSGFYLCAWSGNQETQYFGPGTRLLVL.

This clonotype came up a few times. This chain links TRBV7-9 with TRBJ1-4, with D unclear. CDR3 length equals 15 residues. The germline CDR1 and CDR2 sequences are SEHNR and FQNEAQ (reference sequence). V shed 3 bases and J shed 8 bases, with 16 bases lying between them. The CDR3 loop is CASSFRLPTEEKLFF. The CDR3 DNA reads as TGTGCCAGCAGCTTTAGGTTACCGACGGAAGAAAAACTGTTTTTT.

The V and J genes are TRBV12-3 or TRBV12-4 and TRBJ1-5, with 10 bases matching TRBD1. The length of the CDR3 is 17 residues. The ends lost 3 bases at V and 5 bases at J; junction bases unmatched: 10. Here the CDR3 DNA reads TGTGCCAGCAGTTTGGGCGACAGGGGGCTTCGGGATCAGCCCCAGCATTTT. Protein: CASSLGDRGLRDQPQHF.

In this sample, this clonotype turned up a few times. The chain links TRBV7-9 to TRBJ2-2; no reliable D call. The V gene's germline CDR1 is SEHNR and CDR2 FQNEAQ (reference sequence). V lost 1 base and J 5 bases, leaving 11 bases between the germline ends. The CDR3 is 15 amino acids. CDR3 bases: TGTGCCAGCAGCTTAGAATCCCCGCGGACCGGGGAGCTGTTTTTT. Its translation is CASSLESPRTGELFF.

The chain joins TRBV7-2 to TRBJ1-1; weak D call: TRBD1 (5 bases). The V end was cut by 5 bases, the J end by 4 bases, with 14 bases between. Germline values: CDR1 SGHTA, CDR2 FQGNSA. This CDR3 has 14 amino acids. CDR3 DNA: TGTGCCAGCAGCGCCCGGATGGGGGGCACTGAAGCTTTCTTT. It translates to CASSARMGGTEAFF. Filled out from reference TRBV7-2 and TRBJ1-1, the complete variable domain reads GAGVSQSPSNKVTEKGKDVELRCDPISGHTALYWYRQSLGQGLEFLIYFQGNSAPDKSGLPSDRFSAERTGGSVSTLTIQRTQQEDSAVYLCASSARMGGTEAFFGQGTRLTVV.

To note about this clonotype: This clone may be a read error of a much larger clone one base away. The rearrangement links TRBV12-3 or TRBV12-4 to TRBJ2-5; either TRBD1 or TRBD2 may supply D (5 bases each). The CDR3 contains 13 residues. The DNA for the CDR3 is TGTACCAGCAGTTTCGCTGATAGGGGAGAGCAGTACTTC. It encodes CTSSFADRGEQYF.

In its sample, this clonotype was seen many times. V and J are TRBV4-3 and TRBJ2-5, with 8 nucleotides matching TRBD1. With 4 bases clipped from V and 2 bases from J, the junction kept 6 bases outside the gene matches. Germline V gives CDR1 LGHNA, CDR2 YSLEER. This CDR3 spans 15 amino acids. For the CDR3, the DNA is TGCGCCAGCAGCCTACTTAGGACAGGGCAAGAGACCCAGTACTTC. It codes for CASSLLRTGQETQYF.